The next 8 T cell receptor beta chains were all read from a single sample in a study of control samples from healthy donors and cancer patients. This table comes from immunoSEQ multiplex PCR, and its TCRdb copy is limited to in-frame clones, with some not included. The sample carries some 90,000 clones, approximately 89% recorded once. Specimen: blood. The source is a woman in her 30s in good health.

The CDR3: CASSQGPVAQHF. DNA for the CDR3: TGTGCCAGCAGCCAAGGACCTGTGGCCCAGCATTTT. This chain connects TRBV3-1 (or the pseudogene TRBV3-2) to TRBJ1-5; D gene ambiguous. Germline V lookup: CDR1 LGHDT, CDR2 YNNKEL (reference sequence). V was cut by 1 base and J by 11 bases, with 9 bases left in between. The length of the CDR3 is 12 residues.

The chain has TRBV3-1 (or the pseudogene TRBV3-2) and TRBJ2-2, with TRBD2 identical over 10 bases. Trimming took 0 bases from V and 2 from J; bases not matched to a gene: 9. Germline V gene sequence: CDR1 LGHDT, CDR2 YNNKEL (reference sequence). The CDR3 is made up of 19 amino acids. Written as DNA, the CDR3 is TGTGCCAGCAGCCAAGATGAGTTGCGACTAGCGGGTAACACCGGGGAGCTGTTTTTT. Translating it yields CASSQDELRLAGNTGELFF.

This clone turned up a few times. The V gene is TRBV13, the J gene TRBJ2-4; no definite D call. Trimming removed 1 base from V and 5 bases from J, with 9 bases in between. This CDR3 is 14 amino acids long. CDR1 PRHDT and CDR2 FYEKMQ come from the germline V gene (reference sequence). The CDR3 reads CASSLEGGENIQYF. The CDR3 nucleotides read TGTGCCAGCAGCTTAGAGGGCGGAGAAAACATTCAGTACTTC.

The chain joins TRBV3-1 (or the pseudogene TRBV3-2) to TRBJ2-7; TRBD1 is a possible D gene (5 bases). This CDR3 has 13 residues. Germline V gives CDR1 LGHDT, CDR2 YNNKEL (reference sequence). V lost 4 bases to trimming and J lost 0 bases, with 7 bases between them. CDR3 in amino acids: CASSLRASYEQYF. CDR3 bases: TGTGCCAGCAGCCTCAGGGCCTCCTACGAGCAGTACTTC.

This chain uses TRBV20-1 with TRBJ1-6; D is uncertain. The germline V and J ends were trimmed by 3 bases and 7 bases, with 13 bases remaining between them. Germline CDR1 is DFQATT and CDR2 is SNEGSKA (reference sequence). The CDR3 has 14 amino acids. This chain's CDR3 is CSASRTAWNSPLHF. CDR3 coding DNA: TGCAGTGCTAGTCGGACGGCGTGGAATTCACCCCTCCACTTT.

This rearrangement joins TRBV5-4 to TRBJ2-5; D is undetermined. This CDR3 is built from 12 residues. V was cut by 7 bases and J by 4 bases, with 11 bases left in between. Germline CDR1 SGHNT, CDR2 YYREEE (reference sequence). In DNA, the CDR3 is TGTGCCAGCCGGGTCTACGGAGAGACCCAGTACTTC. It codes for CASRVYGETQYF.

This chain links TRBV5-6 with TRBJ1-5; the D is unclear. Germline CDR1 and CDR2: SGHDT and YYEEEE. The germline V and J ends were trimmed by 2 bases and 4 bases, with 13 bases remaining between them. The CDR3 spans 15 residues. The CDR3 is CASSLRASRNQPQHF. The CDR3 region has the DNA TGTGCCAGCAGCTTAAGGGCTTCGAGGAATCAGCCCCAGCATTTT.

The chain combines TRBV30 with TRBJ2-2; a possible D gene is TRBD1 (6 bases). CDR3 length: 13 amino acids. Germline-derived CDR1 and CDR2 are GTSNPN and SVGIG (reference sequence). V was shortened by 3 bases and J by 4 bases, with 9 bases between the two germline ends. The CDR3 region has the DNA TGTGCCTGGAGACAGGGTGGCACCGGGGAGCTGTTTTTT. Its protein is CAWRQGGTGELFF.